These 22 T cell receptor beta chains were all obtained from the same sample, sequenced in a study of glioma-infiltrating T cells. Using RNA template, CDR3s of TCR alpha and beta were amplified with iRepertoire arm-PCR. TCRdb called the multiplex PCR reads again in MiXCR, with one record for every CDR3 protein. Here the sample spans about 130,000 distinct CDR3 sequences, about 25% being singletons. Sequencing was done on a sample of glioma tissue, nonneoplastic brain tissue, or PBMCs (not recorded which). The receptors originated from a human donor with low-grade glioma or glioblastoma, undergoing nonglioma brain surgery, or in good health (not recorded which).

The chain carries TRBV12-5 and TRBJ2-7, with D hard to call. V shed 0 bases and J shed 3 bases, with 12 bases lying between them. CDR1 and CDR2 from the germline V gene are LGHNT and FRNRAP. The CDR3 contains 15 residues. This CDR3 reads CASGLVYFGFYEQYV. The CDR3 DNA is TGTGCTAGTGGTTTGGTATATTTCGGTTTCTACGAGCAGTACGTC.

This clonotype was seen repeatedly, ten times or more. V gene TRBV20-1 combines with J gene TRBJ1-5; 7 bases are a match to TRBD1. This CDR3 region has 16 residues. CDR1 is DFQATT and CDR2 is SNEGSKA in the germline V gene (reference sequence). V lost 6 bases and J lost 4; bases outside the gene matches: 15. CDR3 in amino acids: CSASKGEGAANQPQHF. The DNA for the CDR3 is TGCAGTGCGTCTAAAGGTGAGGGGGCGGCGAATCAGCCCCAGCATTTT.

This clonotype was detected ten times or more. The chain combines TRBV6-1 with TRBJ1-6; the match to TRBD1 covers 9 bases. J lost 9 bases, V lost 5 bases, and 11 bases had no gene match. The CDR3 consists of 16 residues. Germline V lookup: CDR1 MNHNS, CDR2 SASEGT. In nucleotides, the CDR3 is TGTGCCAGCAGTTCTCAGGGACAGGGAAGGGCTTCACCCCTCCACTTT. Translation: CASSSQGQGRASPLHF.

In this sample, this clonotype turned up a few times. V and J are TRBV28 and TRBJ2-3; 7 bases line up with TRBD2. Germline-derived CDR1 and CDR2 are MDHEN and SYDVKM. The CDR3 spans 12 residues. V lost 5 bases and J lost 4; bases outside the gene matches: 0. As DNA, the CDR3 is TGTGCCAGCAGTACTAGCGCAGATACGCAGTATTTT. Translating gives CASSTSADTQYF.

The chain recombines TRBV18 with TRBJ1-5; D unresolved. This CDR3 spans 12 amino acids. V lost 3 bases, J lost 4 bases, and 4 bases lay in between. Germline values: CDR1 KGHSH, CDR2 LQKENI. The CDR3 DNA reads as TGTGCCAGCTCACCGCTTAATCAGCCCCAGCATTTT. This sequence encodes CASSPLNQPQHF.

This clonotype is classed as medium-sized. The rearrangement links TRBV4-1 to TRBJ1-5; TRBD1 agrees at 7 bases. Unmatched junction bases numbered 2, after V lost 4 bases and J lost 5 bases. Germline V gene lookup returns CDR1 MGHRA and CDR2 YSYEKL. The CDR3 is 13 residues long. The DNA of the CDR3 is TGCGCCAGCAGCCTCACAGGGGATCAGCCCCAGCATTTT. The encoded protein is CASSLTGDQPQHF.

The CDR3 sequence is CASSLGPQETQYV. CDR3 DNA sequence: TGTGCCAGCAGCTTGGGACCCCAAGAGACCCAGTACGTC. The chain combines TRBV7-2 with TRBJ2-7; the D gene could be TRBD1 or TRBD2 (5 bases each). Trimming shortened V by 3 bases and J by 10 bases, and 16 bases separated the two germline ends. CDR3 length equals 13 residues. Looked up from germline, CDR1 is SGHTA and CDR2 is FQGNSA.

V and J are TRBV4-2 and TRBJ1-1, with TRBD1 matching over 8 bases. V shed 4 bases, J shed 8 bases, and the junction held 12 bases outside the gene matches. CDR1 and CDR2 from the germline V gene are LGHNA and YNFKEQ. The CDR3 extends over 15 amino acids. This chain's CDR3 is CASSPAGTGIIEAFF. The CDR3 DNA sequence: TGTGCCAGCAGCCCAGCCGGGACAGGAATAATAGAAGCTTTCTTT.

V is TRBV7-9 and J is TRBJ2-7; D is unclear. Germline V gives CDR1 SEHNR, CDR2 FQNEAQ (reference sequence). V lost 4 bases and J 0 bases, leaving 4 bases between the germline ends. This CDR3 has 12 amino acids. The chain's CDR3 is CASSSSSYEQYV. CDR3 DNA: TGTGCCAGCAGCTCAAGCTCCTACGAGCAGTACGTC.

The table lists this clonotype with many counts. CDR3 amino acids: CSARDQFSGTEAFF. CDR3 DNA sequence: TGCAGTGCTAGAGACCAATTCTCTGGCACTGAAGCTTTCTTT. The genes are TRBV20-1 and TRBJ1-1, with unresolved D. Germline CDR1 DFQATT, CDR2 SNEGSKA (reference sequence). The CDR3 runs to 14 residues. V gave up 0 bases and J gave up 4 bases, with 12 bases separating them.

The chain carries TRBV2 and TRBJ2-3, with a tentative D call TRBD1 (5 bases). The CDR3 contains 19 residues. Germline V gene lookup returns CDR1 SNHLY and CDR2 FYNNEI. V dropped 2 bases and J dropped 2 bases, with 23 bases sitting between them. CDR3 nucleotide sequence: TGTGCCAGCAGTGAATCCGGTGGAAGGGCAGCAGGGTACACAGATACGCAGTATTTT. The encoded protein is CASSESGGRAAGYTDTQYF.

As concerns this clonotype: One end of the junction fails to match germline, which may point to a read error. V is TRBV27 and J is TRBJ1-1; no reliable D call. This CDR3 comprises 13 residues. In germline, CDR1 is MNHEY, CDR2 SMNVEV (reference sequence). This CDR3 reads CASRELMKTEAFF. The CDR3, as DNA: TGTGCCAGCCGCGAACTTATGAAAACTGAAGCTTTCTTT.

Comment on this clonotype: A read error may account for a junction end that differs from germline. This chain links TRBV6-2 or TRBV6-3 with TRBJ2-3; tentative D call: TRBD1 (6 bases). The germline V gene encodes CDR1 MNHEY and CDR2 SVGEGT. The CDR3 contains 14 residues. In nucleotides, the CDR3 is TGTGCCGCAGCATCAGGGGCCACGACAGGTACGCAGTATTTT. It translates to CAAASGATTGTQYF.

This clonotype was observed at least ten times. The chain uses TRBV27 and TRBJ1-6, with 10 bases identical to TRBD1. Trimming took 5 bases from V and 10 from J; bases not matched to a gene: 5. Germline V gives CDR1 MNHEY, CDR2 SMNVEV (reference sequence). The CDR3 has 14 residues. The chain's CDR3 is CASSQGTGESPLHF. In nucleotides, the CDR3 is TGTGCCAGCAGTCAAGGGACAGGGGAATCACCCCTCCACTTT.

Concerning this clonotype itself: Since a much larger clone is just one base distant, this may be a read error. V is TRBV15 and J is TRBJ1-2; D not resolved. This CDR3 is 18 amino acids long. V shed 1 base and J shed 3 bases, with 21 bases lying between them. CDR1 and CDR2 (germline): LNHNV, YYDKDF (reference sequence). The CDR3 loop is CATSRGGRSVGCDYGYTF. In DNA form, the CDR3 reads TGTGCCACCAGCAGAGGGGGAAGGTCGGTAGGGTGTGACTATGGCTACACCTTC.

CDR3 nucleotide sequence: TGTGCCCGACCACTGAGGGGGGGGAGGGATACGCAGTATTTT. Translation gives CARPLRGGRDTQYF. The chain recombines TRBV6-1 with TRBJ2-3; tentative D call: TRBD2 (7 bases). CDR1 and CDR2 from the germline V gene are MNHNS and SASEGT. Trimming shortened V by 11 bases and J by 6 bases, and 21 bases separated the two germline ends. This CDR3 contains 14 residues.

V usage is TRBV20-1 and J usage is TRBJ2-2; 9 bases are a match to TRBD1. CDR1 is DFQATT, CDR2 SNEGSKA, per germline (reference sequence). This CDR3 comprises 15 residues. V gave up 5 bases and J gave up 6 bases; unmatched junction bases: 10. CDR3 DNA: TGCAGTGCTTCCATCCGGGACAGGGTCCCCGGGGAGCTGTTTTTT. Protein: CSASIRDRVPGELFF.

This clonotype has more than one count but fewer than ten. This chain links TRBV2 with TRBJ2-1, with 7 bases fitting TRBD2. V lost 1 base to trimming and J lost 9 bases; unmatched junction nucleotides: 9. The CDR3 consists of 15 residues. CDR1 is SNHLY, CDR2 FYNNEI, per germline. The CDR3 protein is CASSEVTGGRSEQFF. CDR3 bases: TGTGCCAGCAGTGAAGTTACGGGGGGTCGGAGTGAGCAGTTCTTC.

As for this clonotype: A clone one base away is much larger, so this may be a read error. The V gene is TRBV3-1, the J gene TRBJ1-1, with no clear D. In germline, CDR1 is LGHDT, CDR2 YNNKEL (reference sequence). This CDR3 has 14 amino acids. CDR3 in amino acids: CASSSQPGNTEASF. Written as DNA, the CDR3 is TGTGCCAGCAGCTCCCAGCCGGGGAACACTGAAGCTTCCTTT.

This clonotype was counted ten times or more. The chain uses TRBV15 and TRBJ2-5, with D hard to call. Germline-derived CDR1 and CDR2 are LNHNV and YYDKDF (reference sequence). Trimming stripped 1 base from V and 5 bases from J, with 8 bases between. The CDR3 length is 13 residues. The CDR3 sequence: CATSRGTVETQYF. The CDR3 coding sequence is TGTGCCACCAGCAGAGGGACGGTCGAGACCCAGTACTTC.

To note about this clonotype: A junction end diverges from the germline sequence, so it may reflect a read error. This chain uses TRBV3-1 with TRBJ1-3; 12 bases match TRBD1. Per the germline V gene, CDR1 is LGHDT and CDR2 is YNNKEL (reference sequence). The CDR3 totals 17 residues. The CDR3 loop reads CASSDPGQGAPGNTIYF. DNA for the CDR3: TGTGCTAGCAGCGATCCGGGACAGGGGGCGCCAGGAAACACCATATATTTT.

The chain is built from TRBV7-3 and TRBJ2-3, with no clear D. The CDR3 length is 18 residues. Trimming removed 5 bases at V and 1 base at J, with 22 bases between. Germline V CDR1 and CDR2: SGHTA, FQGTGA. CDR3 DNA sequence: TGTGCCAGCAGCCCATGGGCTAACCAGTGGGGTGGCACAGATACGCAGTATTTT. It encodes CASSPWANQWGGTDTQYF. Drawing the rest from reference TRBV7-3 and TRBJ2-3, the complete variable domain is GAGVSQTPSNKVTEKGKYVELRCDPISGHTALYWYRQSLGQGPEFLIYFQGTGAADDSGLPNDRFFAVRPEGSVSTLKIQRTERGDSAVYLCASSPWANQWGGTDTQYFGPGTRLTVL.